One sample yielded the 10 T cell receptor beta chains listed below, sequenced in a study of shared clonotypes between healthy human individuals. Using immunoSEQ multiplex PCR, the repertoire was profiled, and TCRdb retains in-frame clones only, with some absent. The profile shows roughly 2,300,000 clones, about 90% of them singletons. What was sequenced was naive CD4+ T cells from PBMCs. The subset here: CD45RA+ positively selected. These receptors all come from a man between 18 and 29 years old in good health. Some clones in this sample may be carry-over from other donors' samples.

This clone was seen more than once but under ten times. V and J are TRBV6-1 and TRBJ1-1; D gene unclear. The germline gives CDR1 MNHNS, CDR2 SASEGT. V dropped 4 bases and J dropped 1 base, with 7 bases sitting between them. This CDR3 has 13 residues. The CDR3, as DNA: TGTGCCAGCAGTGTAGTTGGGAACACTGAAGCTTTCTTT. Translating gives CASSVVGNTEAFF.

The chain employs TRBV19 and TRBJ2-2; D call uncertain. Deletions cut 6 bases from V and 1 base from J, with 9 bases between. Germline V gene data show CDR1 as LNHDA and CDR2 as SQIVND (reference sequence). The CDR3 totals 14 residues. CDR3 loop: CASRRGGNTGELFF. CDR3 DNA sequence: TGTGCCAGTAGAAGAGGTGGGAACACCGGGGAGCTGTTTTTT.

The chain employs TRBV4-1 and TRBJ2-5; 8 nucleotides align to TRBD2. V shed 4 bases and J 9 bases; nucleotides not matched to a gene: 4. The CDR3 has 12 amino acids. The germline CDR1 and CDR2 sequences are MGHRA and YSYEKL. Here the CDR3 DNA reads TGCGCCAGCAGCCGGGCGGGGGGAGCCCAGTACTTC. Amino acids: CASSRAGGAQYF.

The chain is built from TRBV10-2 and TRBJ1-3, with TRBD1 as a possible D gene (5 bases). Germline-derived CDR1 and CDR2 are WSHSY and SAAADI. V dropped 5 bases and J dropped 0 bases, with 11 bases sitting between them. The CDR3 has 15 residues. The CDR3 loop is CASSRKGASGNTIYF. CDR3 sequence (DNA): TGCGCCAGCAGTCGCAAAGGGGCCTCTGGAAACACCATATATTTT.

The chain recombines TRBV5-4 with TRBJ2-7, with 13 bases lining up with TRBD2. CDR3 length equals 16 residues. Trimming cost V 4 bases and J 5 bases; bases outside gene matches: 9. Germline assignment: CDR1 SGHNT and CDR2 YYREEE (reference sequence). The CDR3 spells CASSPRTSGRFNEQYF. The CDR3 DNA sequence: TGTGCCAGCAGCCCGAGGACTAGCGGGAGATTTAACGAGCAGTACTTC. Looking up the rest from reference TRBV5-4 and TRBJ2-7 gives the full variable domain: ETGVTQSPTHLIKTRGQQVTLRCSSQSGHNTVSWYQQALGQGPQFIFQYYREEENGRGNFPPRFSGLQFPNYSSELNVNALELDDSALYLCASSPRTSGRFNEQYFGPGTRLTVT.

V usage is TRBV28 and J usage is TRBJ2-1; the match to TRBD2 covers 8 bases. Germline V CDR1 and CDR2: MDHEN, SYDVKM. The CDR3 runs 15 residues. V shed 6 bases and J 2 bases; nucleotides not matched to a gene: 6. CDR3 nucleotides: TGTGCCAGCAGGGAGTCGGGAGGGACCTACAATGAGCAGTTCTTC. This codes for CASRESGGTYNEQFF.

The genes are TRBV18 and TRBJ1-3; tentatively, D is TRBD1 (5 bases). Germline V CDR1 and CDR2: KGHSH, LQKENI. This CDR3 is built from 15 residues. V lost 8 bases and J lost 8, with 22 bases in between. The CDR3 DNA sequence: TGTGCCAGCAGTACTACGGGACTTCACCGGGACACCATATATTTT. This sequence encodes CASSTTGLHRDTIYF.

The chain uses TRBV7-9 and TRBJ2-7; a possible D gene is TRBD2 (5 bases). The CDR3 totals 12 residues. V was clipped by 10 bases and J by 4 bases, with 14 bases between them. Germline V CDR1 and CDR2: SEHNR, FQNEAQ (reference sequence). In nucleotides, the CDR3 is TGTGCCACCCGGGATACTGAATACGAGCAGTACTTC. It yields the protein CATRDTEYEQYF. The full variable domain, in which reference TRBV7-9 and TRBJ2-7 provide the parts outside the CDR3, is DTGVSQNPRHKITKRGQNVTFRCDPISEHNRLYWYRQTLGQGPEFLTYFQNEAQLEKSRLLSDRFSAERPKGSFSTLEIQRTEQGDSAMYLCATRDTEYEQYFGPGTRLTVT.

V usage is TRBV7-9 and J usage is TRBJ2-5, with TRBD1 identical over 8 bases. The CDR3 covers 15 residues. The germline gives CDR1 SEHNR, CDR2 FQNEAQ (reference sequence). J was trimmed by 4 bases and V by 4 bases; bases with no gene match: 8. In nucleotides, the CDR3 is TGTGCCAGCAGCTCGGTCAGGGGGCAGAGAGAGACCCAGTACTTC. Protein product: CASSSVRGQRETQYF.

The chain is built from TRBV9 and TRBJ1-1; maybe TRBD1 (5 bases). V shed 10 bases and J shed 0 bases, with 31 bases lying between them. The V gene's germline CDR1 is SGDLS and CDR2 YYNGEE. The CDR3 has 19 residues. DNA for the CDR3: TGTGCCGGCTCGGGAGGCCATCACCCCGGGGCCAGTTTGAACACTGAAGCTTTCTTT. Protein sequence: CAGSGGHHPGASLNTEAFF.